Detailed here is one T cell receptor beta chain. These data belong to a study of blood T cell repertoires in COVID-19. The protocol was immunoSEQ multiplex PCR, while the TCRdb copy is restricted to in-frame clones and leaves out a portion. The sample lists just under 250,000 clones; approximately 83% were seen once. The sample consisted of peripheral blood. The clonotype originates from a woman in her 30s who had recovered from COVID-19.

For the CDR3, the DNA is TGTGCCACCAGCAGAGATCGCGGGACGGAGAGCAATCAGCCCCAGCATTTT. Its translation is CATSRDRGTESNQPQHF. The chain couples TRBV15 to TRBJ1-5; weak D call: TRBD1 (5 bases). The CDR3 has 17 residues. The V end lost 0 bases, the J end lost 1 base, and 13 bases lay between the germline ends. Per germline, CDR1 LNHNV and CDR2 YYDKDF (reference sequence).